A selection of T cell receptor beta chains follows, all from one sample in a study of vaccination and CD4 T cells after COVID-19. Their cognate antigens are unknown. One entry per CDR3 protein results from TCRdb running MiXCR on the PCR reads. The top ten clones hold 34% of a sample with 5,000 to 7,000 distinct CDR3 sequences, 34% of them seen once. The sample taken for sequencing was CD4+ T cells from blood, cultured in vitro. These receptors originate from a human donor in good health. Each CDR3 is given with its conserved first and last residue. Each record gives: D gene, J gene, clone size, V gene, CDR3 DNA, CDR3 protein. The D gene is left open where the match is weak. Not every row has a clone size; where given, it reads once, few, many or a size class.

D: .
J: TRBJ2-5
size: once
V: TRBV7-6
DNA: TGCGCCAGCAGCCCGACTAGTCCTTTGGAGACCCAGTACTTC
CDR3: CASSPTSPLETQYF

D: .
J: TRBJ1-6
size: once
V: TRBV11-2
DNA: TGTGCCAGCAGCCCGATCCACGTGGGGTATAATTCACCCCTCCACTTT
CDR3: CASSPIHVGYNSPLHF

D: .
J: TRBJ1-5
size: few
V: TRBV20-1
DNA: TGCAGTGCTAGGGATAGCAATCAGCCCCAGCATTTT
CDR3: CSARDSNQPQHF

D: .
J: TRBJ1-2
size: .
V: TRBV6-5
DNA: TGTGCCAGCAGTTCTGAGGGGAGGTATGGCTACACCTTC
CDR3: CASSSEGRYGYTF

D: .
J: TRBJ1-6
size: few
V: TRBV7-9
DNA: TGTGCCAGCAGCGCTCTAGGGGAATGGGATTCACCCCTCCACTTT
CDR3: CASSALGEWDSPLHF

D: .
J: TRBJ2-7
size: few
V: TRBV10-3
DNA: TGTGCCATCAGTGAGGGGCCGGTCTCCTACGAGCAGTACTTC
CDR3: CAISEGPVSYEQYF

D: .
J: TRBJ1-5
size: .
V: TRBV27
DNA: TGTGCCAGCAGTCCTACTCGTTTCCAGCCCCAGCATTTT
CDR3: CASSPTRFQPQHF

D: .
J: TRBJ1-1
size: .
V: TRBV20-1
DNA: TGCAGTGCCACCCCCCCCACTGAAGCTTTCTTT
CDR3: CSATPPTEAFF

D: .
J: TRBJ1-5
size: few
V: TRBV12-3/TRBV12-4
DNA: TGTGCCAGCAGTGCCGCGGCAGGGGCTAGTCAGCCCCAGCATTTT
CDR3: CASSAAAGASQPQHF

D: .
J: TRBJ1-2
size: few
V: TRBV19
DNA: TGTGCCATTAAGAGGGGGGATGGCTACACCTTC
CDR3: CAIKRGDGYTF

D: TRBD1
J: TRBJ2-7
size: .
V: TRBV15
DNA: TGTGCCACCAGCAGAGGACAGGGACACTACGAGCTGTACTTC
CDR3: CATSRGQGHYELYF

D: .
J: TRBJ1-2
size: few
V: TRBV20-1
DNA: TGCAGTGCTATAAAGGTAATAGGGTGGGGGGACTATGGCTACACCTTC
CDR3: CSAIKVIGWGDYGYTF

D: .
J: TRBJ1-5
size: .
V: TRBV20-1
DNA: TGCAGTGTTACTCGGGGGGGCAGGCAGCCCCAGCATTTT
CDR3: CSVTRGGRQPQHF

D: TRBD2
J: TRBJ2-1
size: few
V: TRBV7-2
DNA: TGTGCCAGCAGCTTAGACGGCGGGGGCTACAATGAGCAGTTCTTC
CDR3: CASSLDGGGYNEQFF

D: .
J: TRBJ2-1
size: .
V: TRBV7-8
DNA: TGTGCCAGCAGCTTAATGGAGCTCAACTACAATGAGCAGTTCTTC
CDR3: CASSLMELNYNEQFF

D: .
J: TRBJ1-1
size: .
V: TRBV5-1
DNA: TGCGCCAGCAGCCCTGGGACGGGCAGGGTGGAAGCTTTCTTT
CDR3: CASSPGTGRVEAFF

D: .
J: TRBJ2-4
size: .
V: TRBV11-2
DNA: TGTGCCAGCAGGGCCCTTGGGAACATTCAGTACTTC
CDR3: CASRALGNIQYF

D: .
J: TRBJ1-1
size: .
V: TRBV12-2
DNA: TGTGCAAGTCGCCCCGATGGACAGCTAAAACCGAACACTGAAGCTTTCTTT
CDR3: CASRPDGQLKPNTEAFF

D: .
J: TRBJ1-1
size: .
V: TRBV19
DNA: TGTGCCAGTAGTGCCCCATGGAGTGAAGCTTTCTTT
CDR3: CASSAPWSEAFF

D: .
J: TRBJ2-1
size: .
V: TRBV6-1
DNA: TGTGCCAGCAGTCGGACGGGTACTAGCTCCTACAATGAGCAGTTCTTC
CDR3: CASSRTGTSSYNEQFF

D: .
J: TRBJ1-4
size: once
V: TRBV20-1
DNA: TGCAGTGCTAGAGATGAGGGGACCGGGGATGAAAAACTGTTTTTT
CDR3: CSARDEGTGDEKLFF

D: .
J: TRBJ2-7
size: .
V: TRBV18
DNA: TGTGCCAGCTCACCTCCGGGACGGGGAAATAAGCAGCAGTACTTC
CDR3: CASSPPGRGNKQQYF

D: .
J: TRBJ2-3
size: .
V: TRBV6-1
DNA: TGTGCCAGCAGGCCAAAGGGTACAGATACGCAGTATTTT
CDR3: CASRPKGTDTQYF

D: .
J: TRBJ1-1
size: .
V: TRBV15
DNA: TGTGCCACCCGGACAGCCATGAACACTGAAGCTTTCTTT
CDR3: CATRTAMNTEAFF

D: .
J: TRBJ2-1
size: .
V: TRBV24-1
DNA: TGTGCCACCAGTGGAGCTCACGGATCTTACAATGAGCAGTTCTTC
CDR3: CATSGAHGSYNEQFF

D: .
J: TRBJ1-1
size: few
V: TRBV7-9
DNA: TGTGCCAGCAGCTTCTTCCTCGACGGGGATTTTGAAGCTTTCTTT
CDR3: CASSFFLDGDFEAFF

D: .
J: TRBJ2-5
size: .
V: TRBV29-1
DNA: TGCAGCGTTGGGGCACCAGGGAGTCTTAGAGAGACCCAGTACTTC
CDR3: CSVGAPGSLRETQYF

D: .
J: TRBJ2-5
size: .
V: TRBV12-3/TRBV12-4
DNA: TGTGCCAGCAGTTTAGATTTGGGACTGCGGGAGACCCAGTACTTC
CDR3: CASSLDLGLRETQYF

D: .
J: TRBJ1-1
size: .
V: TRBV6-1
DNA: TGTGCCGGGGGTAGGACGGTGAACACTGAAGCTTTCTTT
CDR3: CAGGRTVNTEAFF

D: .
J: TRBJ1-2
size: few
V: TRBV6-1
DNA: TGTGCCAGCAGTCCAGGGGATGGCTACACCTTC
CDR3: CASSPGDGYTF

D: TRBD1
J: TRBJ2-1
size: .
V: TRBV7-8
DNA: TGTGCCAGCAGCTTAGAGGGGGCGCGAGGCGATGAGCAGTTCTTC
CDR3: CASSLEGARGDEQFF

D: .
J: TRBJ1-3
size: .
V: TRBV20-1
DNA: TGCAGTGCTTACACCGGGACTGGTGTTGGAAACACCATATATTTT
CDR3: CSAYTGTGVGNTIYF

D: TRBD2
J: TRBJ2-5
size: medium-sized
V: TRBV6-2/TRBV6-3
DNA: TGTGCCAGCAGCCCTCTAGCGGGGGGGGGAGAGACCCAGTACTTC
CDR3: CASSPLAGGGETQYF

D: .
J: TRBJ2-7
size: few
V: TRBV27
DNA: TGTGCCAGCAGCCCTTACACCGGGACAAAAGAGCAGTACTTC
CDR3: CASSPYTGTKEQYF

D: .
J: TRBJ1-2
size: few
V: TRBV19
DNA: TGTGCCAGTAGTCGACCGGACAGACTCTATGGCTACACCTTC
CDR3: CASSRPDRLYGYTF

D: .
J: TRBJ2-3
size: few
V: TRBV20-1
DNA: TGCAGTGCCAGTACCTTGCCTATCACAGATACGCAGTATTTT
CDR3: CSASTLPITDTQYF

D: TRBD2
J: TRBJ2-1
size: .
V: TRBV27
DNA: TGTGCCAGCAGTTTTAGGACTAGCGGGGGGGTACATGAGCAGTTCTTC
CDR3: CASSFRTSGGVHEQFF